This T cell receptor (beta chain) is drawn from a study of early T cells in non-severe SARS-CoV-2 infection (dated by TCRdb to about 2021). General notes on the study: TCR sequencing used bulk RNA from unsorted whole blood, so alpha and beta chains could not be paired. Paper-wide results and their limitations: Matching against VDJdb was skewed toward anti-spike CD8 responses, likely underestimated virus-specific expansions, and missed private and CD4 specificities.

The method was 5' RACE. The sequencer listed for this sample is NextSeq 500. Unique molecular identifiers were attached to individual cDNA molecules in the TCR library protocol so that sequencing error and PCR bias could be corrected. Sequencing covered both TCR alpha and beta chains, and within each sample the abundances of alpha and beta sequences were tightly co-correlated. Processing in the source paper ran as follows. Decombinator V4 was used to annotate TCR sequences for V gene, J gene and CDR3. Expanded TCRs were defined as changing significantly between any two time points under a Poisson model with p below 0.0001. Abundances of TCRs were expressed as counts per million after normalisation to the total number of TCRs sequenced in each sample. TRAV1-2 paired with TRAJ12, TRAJ20 or TRAJ33 defined MAIT TCRs, while TRAV10 paired with TRAJ18 defined iNKT TCRs. VDJdb, accessed on 1 November 2021, was searched for TCRs annotated for CMV, EBV and SARS-CoV-2, and TCRs annotated for more than one antigen were excluded. TCRdb redid the processing of the public reads, applying fastp at Q25 and MiXCR, and retained in-frame beta chains. Duplicate CDR3 protein sequences are folded into a single record with the most common DNA and genes. None of the V and J calls come from the authors' own analysis; TCRdb made them. In this sample the table shows 25,000 to 35,000 distinct CDR3 sequences, about 5.7% of which occur a single time. The biggest ten clones account for under 7% of the sample.

The study was a case-control design nested within a healthcare worker cohort in London, UK, with weekly nasopharyngeal swab PCR tests and blood sampling. Healthcare workers were enrolled in the week of the UK lockdown, from 23 to 31 March 2020, and were followed every week for up to about 15 weeks. V lost 0 bases and J lost 2 bases; the stretch between them is 8 bases long. Spanning cysteine to phenylalanine, the CDR3 consists of 13 amino acids. Only the CDR3 part of the read is kept: 39 bases, read in frame from the first base. The CDR1 and CDR2 encoded by the germline V gene (reference sequence) are DFQATT and SNEGSKA. The table lists this clonotype with many counts. Its antigen is not yet known. Within one base of it there is no much larger clone, and no base qualities were kept.

Sequenced sample: whole blood. The clonotype comes from an adult who was a healthcare worker with PCR-confirmed SARS-CoV-2 infection or an uninfected control (not recorded which). The chain is made from TRBV20-1 and TRBJ2-7, with the identity of the D gene unclear. The CDR3 region: CSARDSRAYEQYF. Here is the DNA: TGCAGTGCTAGAGATTCTAGAGCCTACGAGCAGTACTTC.